The entry that follows covers one T cell receptor (beta chain) sequence. Germline loops: CDR1 LGHNA, CDR2 YSLEER. The germline V and J ends were trimmed by 5 bases and 1 base, with 13 bases remaining between them. The CDR3 runs 15 residues. TCRdb keeps only in-frame clones here, not all; method: immunoSEQ multiplex PCR. This sample yields roughly 100,000 clones, of which about nine tenths are seen a single time; 1.5% to 2% belongs to the top ten. The data stem from a study of T cell changes during pregnancy in multiple sclerosis. The chain links TRBV4-3 to TRBJ2-3, with D perhaps TRBD1 (5 bases). The sequence was obtained from a female donor in good health, enrolled as a control in a pregnancy study. Sample: peripheral blood, taken after pregnancy. The CDR3 sequence is CASSARQFGTDTQYF. CDR3 coding DNA: TGCGCCAGCAGCGCGCGACAGTTCGGCACAGATACGCAGTATTTT.